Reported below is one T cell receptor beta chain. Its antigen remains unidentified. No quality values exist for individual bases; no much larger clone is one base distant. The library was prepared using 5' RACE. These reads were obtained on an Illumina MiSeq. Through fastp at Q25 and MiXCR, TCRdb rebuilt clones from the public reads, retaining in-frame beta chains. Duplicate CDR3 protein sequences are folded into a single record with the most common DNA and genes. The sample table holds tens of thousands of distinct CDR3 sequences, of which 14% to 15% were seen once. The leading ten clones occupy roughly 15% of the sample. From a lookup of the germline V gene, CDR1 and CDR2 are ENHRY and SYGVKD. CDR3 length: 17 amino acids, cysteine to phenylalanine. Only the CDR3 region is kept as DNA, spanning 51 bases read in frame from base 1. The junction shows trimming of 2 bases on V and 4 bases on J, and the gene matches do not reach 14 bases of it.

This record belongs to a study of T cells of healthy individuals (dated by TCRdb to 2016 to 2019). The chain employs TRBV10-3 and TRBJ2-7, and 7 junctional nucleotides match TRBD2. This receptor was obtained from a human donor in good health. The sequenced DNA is TGTGCCATCAGTGAGCCCGGTGGAGCGGGATCGGCGTACGAGCAGTACTTC. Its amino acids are CAISEPGGAGSAYEQYF.